Sequencing of this TCR beta chain was carried out in a study of T-cell reconstitution after alpha-beta-depleted transplantation in children. TCRbeta library construction was performed incorporating unique molecular identifiers. A single record per CDR3 protein comes from TCRdb applying MiXCR to the PCR reads. The table shows fewer than 150,000 distinct CDR3 sequences, with about 9.5% occurring only once. Unmatched junction bases numbered 9, after V lost 2 bases and J lost 6 bases. CDR3 length equals 16 residues. CDR1 is MNHEY, CDR2 SVGAGI, per germline. Here the sequenced sample was PBMCs, mostly from graft donor cells, taken 180 days after TCRalphabeta/CD19-depleted stem cell transplant. The rearrangement uses TRBV6-5 and TRBJ2-2, with TRBD2 matching 7 bases. The clonotype originates from a girl under three years old who had a stem cell transplant for combined immunodeficiency, so the T cells may come from the graft donor. The CDR3 spells CASSYRTRKAPGELFF. DNA for the CDR3: TGTGCCAGCAGTTACCGGACTAGAAAGGCCCCCGGGGAGCTGTTTTTT.